This T cell receptor beta chain was identified in a study of T-cell memory formation after mild COVID-19. Study overall: TCR clusters showed largely donor specificity. Broader study findings: Contracting clones localized mainly to CM and EM when CD4+ and mainly to EMRA when CD8+. Cross-reactive memory apparently joined, as some responding clones appeared in pre-infection memory.

Germline V gene lookup returns CDR1 MNHEY and CDR2 SMNVEV (reference sequence). The V end lost 5 bases, the J end lost 6 bases, and 17 bases lay between the germline ends. CDR3 size: 15 residues. This clonotype was observed a handful of times. The antigen is not known. TCRdb independently ran MiXCR on the 5' RACE reads; one entry per CDR3 protein. The profile shows hundreds of thousands of distinct CDR3 sequences, roughly 25% of them singletons. This sequence was found in an adult woman who had mild COVID-19 (a few samples of this study predate the infection). Cell type and time point are not known. The material sequenced was PBMCs or a T cell subset sorted from them (not recorded which). The rearrangement links TRBV27 to TRBJ2-1, with a tentative D call TRBD2 (5 bases). Written as DNA, the CDR3 is TGTGCCAGCAGTCTAAGGGCCGGGGTAGTCAATGAGCAGTTCTTC. It specifies CASSLRAGVVNEQFF.